These T cell receptor beta chains were read from a single sample in a study of early T cells in non-severe SARS-CoV-2 infection. In TCRdb, the 5' RACE reads were re-called with MiXCR into one record per CDR3 protein. The repertoire has about 28,000 distinct CDR3 sequences, about 4.6% of them found once; the top ten carry about 6%. This specimen was whole blood, taken at baseline. These receptors were obtained from an adult who was a healthcare worker with PCR-confirmed SARS-CoV-2 infection or an uninfected control (not recorded which). CDR3s include the opening cysteine and the closing phenylalanine or tryptophan. D genes are given only for firm matches. Clone sizes are given selectively: once, few, many, or a class where the clone is expanded.

TRBJ2-3 | TRBV28 | many | TRBD2 | TGTGCCAGCAGTCCGACTAGCGGGTCCCAAGCAGATACGCAGTATTTT | CASSPTSGSQADTQYF
TRBJ2-2 | TRBV4-3 | many | TRBD1 | TGCGCCAGCAGCATGGACAGGGGGAACACCGGGGAGCTGTTTTTT | CASSMDRGNTGELFF
TRBJ2-1 | TRBV12-3/TRBV12-4 | many | - | TGTGCCAGCAGTAGTAGAGCCTACAATGAGCAGTTCTTC | CASSSRAYNEQFF
TRBJ2-5 | TRBV29-1 | many | - | TGCAGCGTCAGGGAGAAAGAGACCCAGTACTTC | CSVREKETQYF
TRBJ1-5 | TRBV24-1 | medium-sized | TRBD1 | TGTGCCACCAGTGATCCTCTCGACAGGGAAGCCAATCAGCCCCAGCATTTT | CATSDPLDREANQPQHF
TRBJ2-7 | TRBV5-1 | many | - | TGCGCCAGCAGCTTGGCCATCCGGGACCCTGATGCTTACGAGCAGTACTTC | CASSLAIRDPDAYEQYF
TRBJ1-5 | TRBV4-1 | many | - | TGCGCCAGCAGCCAAGATCGAGGACACTACAATCAGCCCCAGCATTTT | CASSQDRGHYNQPQHF
TRBJ2-3 | TRBV27 | many | - | TGTGCCAGCAGTACCCTCCTCGGACAGTCGACTAGCACAGATACGCAGTATTTT | CASSTLLGQSTSTDTQYF
TRBJ2-2 | TRBV7-9 | - | - | TGTGCCAGCAGCGGCCGGGACCACAACACCGGGGAGCTGTTTTTT | CASSGRDHNTGELFF
TRBJ2-7 | TRBV6-5 | many | TRBD1 | TGTGCCAGCAGCCCTTGGGACAGGGACTACGAGCAGTACTTC | CASSPWDRDYEQYF
TRBJ2-2 | TRBV14 | many | TRBD1 | TGTGCCAGCAGCCGCACAGGGGCGGCCACCGGGGAGCTGTTTTTT | CASSRTGAATGELFF
TRBJ2-1 | TRBV20-1 | many | TRBD2 | TGCAGTCTCGTTCTAGCGGGGGGGCTCAATGAGCAGTTCTTC | CSLVLAGGLNEQFF
TRBJ1-4 | TRBV4-1 | many | TRBD1 | TGCGCCAGCATGAGGGACAGGGATCTTGGAAAACTGTTTTTT | CASMRDRDLGKLFF
TRBJ2-1 | TRBV6-2/TRBV6-3 | many | TRBD2 | TGTGCCAGCAGTTACTTTAATAGCGGGGGAACCTACAATGAGCAGTTCTTC | CASSYFNSGGTYNEQFF
TRBJ2-1 | TRBV28 | - | - | TGTGCCAGCAGTCCCCCCCGGACGACCTACAATGAGCAGTTCTTC | CASSPPRTTYNEQFF
TRBJ1-1 | TRBV6-2/TRBV6-3 | many | - | TGTGCCAGCACCGGCATGAACACTGAAGCTTTCTTT | CASTGMNTEAFF
TRBJ2-5 | TRBV5-6 | many | - | TGTGCCAGCAGTTTCGGGGGTGGCCCCCAAGAGACCCAGTACTTC | CASSFGGGPQETQYF
TRBJ2-7 | TRBV30 | many | - | TGTGCCTGGATGGGCAGGGGCGATTACGAGCAGTACTTC | CAWMGRGDYEQYF
TRBJ2-7 | TRBV3-1 | many | - | TGTGCCAGCAGCCAGACTCTAAGCTCCTACGAGCAGTACTTC | CASSQTLSSYEQYF
TRBJ1-2 | TRBV24-1 | many | - | TGTGCCACCAGTGATGGCCTCTATGACTACACCTTC | CATSDGLYDYTF
TRBJ2-3 | TRBV7-6 | many | - | TGTGCCAGCAGCGTCCGGGCCAGGACATCAGATACGCAGTATTTT | CASSVRARTSDTQYF
TRBJ2-1 | TRBV6-6 | many | TRBD1 | TGTGCCAGCAGTTACAGACAGGGGCTTGGCAATGAGCAGTTCTTC | CASSYRQGLGNEQFF
TRBJ2-2 | TRBV7-6 | many | TRBD2 | TGTGCCAGCAGCTTAGTGTTGCGGGAGGTGACCGGGGAGCTGTTTTTT | CASSLVLREVTGELFF
TRBJ2-7 | TRBV21-1 | few | - | TGTGCCAGCAGCAATCCTAGAGGGCCCCTTAGCTCCTACGAGCAGTACTTC | CASSNPRGPLSSYEQYF
TRBJ2-3 | TRBV3-1 | many | - | TGTGCCAGCAGCCGGGACTTGCGGGATACGCAGTATTTT | CASSRDLRDTQYF
TRBJ2-7 | TRBV12-3/TRBV12-4 | many | TRBD1 | TGTGCCAGCAGTCCAGAGGACAGGGGGCGCGAGCAGTACTTC | CASSPEDRGREQYF
TRBJ2-2 | TRBV27 | many | - | TGTGCCAGCAGTTTCCAACGGAGGGACACCGGGGAGCTGTTTTTT | CASSFQRRDTGELFF